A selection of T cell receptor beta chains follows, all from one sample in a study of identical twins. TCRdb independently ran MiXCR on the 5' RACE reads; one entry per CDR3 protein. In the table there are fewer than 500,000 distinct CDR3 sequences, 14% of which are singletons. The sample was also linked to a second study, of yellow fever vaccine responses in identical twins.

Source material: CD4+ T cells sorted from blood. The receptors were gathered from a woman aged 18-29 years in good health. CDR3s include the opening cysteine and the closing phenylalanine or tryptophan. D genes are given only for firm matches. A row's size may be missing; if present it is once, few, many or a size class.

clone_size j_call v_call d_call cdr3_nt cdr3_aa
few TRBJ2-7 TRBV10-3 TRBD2 TGTGCCATCAGTGAGTCAGGTAGCGGGATAGGTCACGAGCAGTACTTC CAISESGSGIGHEQYF
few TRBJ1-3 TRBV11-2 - TGTGCCAGCAGCTTAGGGCTCCGGACCGTTGGAAACACCATATATTTT CASSLGLRTVGNTIYF
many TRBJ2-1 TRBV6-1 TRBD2 TGTGCCAGCAGTGTAGCCGGGACTAGCGACAATGAGCAGTTCTTC CASSVAGTSDNEQFF
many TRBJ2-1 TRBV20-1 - TGCAGTGCTGGACTGGACTACTACAATGAGCAGTTCTTC CSAGLDYYNEQFF
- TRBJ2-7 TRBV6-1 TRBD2 TGTGCCAGCAGTCTATCCCGGGACTACTACGAGCAGTACTTC CASSLSRDYYEQYF
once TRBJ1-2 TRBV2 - TGTGCCAGCGGTTCGCCTCAAGGGGGGCTCCCCAACTATGGCTACACCTTC CASGSPQGGLPNYGYTF
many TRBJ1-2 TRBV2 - TGTGCCAGCAACCCGGGTGGTGGCTATGGCTACACCTTC CASNPGGGYGYTF
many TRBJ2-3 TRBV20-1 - TGCAGTGCTAGCGGGACTCTGGTTGCAGATACGCAGTATTTT CSASGTLVADTQYF
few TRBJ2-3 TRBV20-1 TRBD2 TGCAGTGCTAGAGCTATCGGACTAGCGGGAGGCGGAAGCACAGATACGCAGTATTTT CSARAIGLAGGGSTDTQYF
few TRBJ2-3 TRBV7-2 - TGTGCCAGCAGCTTAGGCGGACAGGGAGGGACTAATACGCAGTATTTT CASSLGGQGGTNTQYF
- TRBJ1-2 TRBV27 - TGTGCCAGCAGGTTACAAGGGACTTCCCTCTATGGCTACACCTTC CASRLQGTSLYGYTF
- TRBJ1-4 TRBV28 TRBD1 TGTGCCAGCAGTTTGGACAGGGGTCTAGTCAGTGAAACACTGTTTTTT CASSLDRGLVSETLFF
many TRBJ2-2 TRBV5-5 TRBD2 TGTGCCAGCAGCTTGGGACTAGCGGGGGGGCCCGGGGAGCTGTTTTTT CASSLGLAGGPGELFF
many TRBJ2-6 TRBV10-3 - TGTGCCATCAGTGACCTTTTGGCAGGGCCGAGCTCTGGGGCCAACGTCCTGACTTTC CAISDLLAGPSSGANVLTF
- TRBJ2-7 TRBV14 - TGTGCCAGCAGCCCCCCTGGGCTAGCTTGGTACGAGCAGTACTTC CASSPPGLAWYEQYF
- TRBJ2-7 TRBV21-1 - TGTGCCAGCACCAAGCGGGGGGCTAAATACTCCTACGAGCAGTACTTC CASTKRGAKYSYEQYF
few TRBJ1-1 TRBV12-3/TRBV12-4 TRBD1 TGTGCCAGCAGTTGGACAGGGGGCCAACTGAACACTGAAGCTTTCTTT CASSWTGGQLNTEAFF
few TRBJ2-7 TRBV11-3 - TGTGCCAGCAGCTTAGATGGCGAGCAGTACTTC CASSLDGEQYF
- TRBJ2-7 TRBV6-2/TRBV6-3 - TGTGCCAGCAACGACCCCGGCGGCCAGCACTCCTACGAGCAGTACTTC CASNDPGGQHSYEQYF
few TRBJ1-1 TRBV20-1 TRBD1 TGCAGTGCTCCCCGTCCCGGGACAGGGATCAACACTGAAGCTTTCTTT CSAPRPGTGINTEAFF
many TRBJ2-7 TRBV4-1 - TGCGCCAGCAGCCAAGGGCAGGGTAGGGAGCAGTACTTC CASSQGQGREQYF
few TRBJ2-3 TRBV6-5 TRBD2 TGTGCCAGCAGTTACCTAGCGGGAGGGGTAGATACGCAGTATTTT CASSYLAGGVDTQYF
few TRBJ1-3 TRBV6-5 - TGTGCCAGCAGTTACTCAAAGGAGGGTTCTGGAAACACCATATATTTT CASSYSKEGSGNTIYF
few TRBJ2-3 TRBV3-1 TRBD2 TGTGCCAGCAGCCAACTAGCGGGGGATGAAGATACGCAGTATTTT CASSQLAGDEDTQYF
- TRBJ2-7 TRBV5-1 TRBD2 TGCGCCAGCAGCTATGGGTCTATGGCTAGCGGGGGGGCCTACGAGCAGTACTTC CASSYGSMASGGAYEQYF
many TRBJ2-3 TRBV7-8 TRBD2 TGTGCCAGCAGCTTAACGCCCCGGGGGGGCACAGATACGCAGTATTTT CASSLTPRGGTDTQYF
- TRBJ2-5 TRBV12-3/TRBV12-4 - TGTGCCAGCAGACGGAGGGTAGAGACCCAGTACTTC CASRRRVETQYF
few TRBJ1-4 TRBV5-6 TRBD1 TGTGCCAGCAGCTATGGACAGGATGTCGAAAAACTGTTTTTT CASSYGQDVEKLFF
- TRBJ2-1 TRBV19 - TGTGCCAGTTCCGACCAGGCACTTAACAATGAGCAGTTCTTC CASSDQALNNEQFF
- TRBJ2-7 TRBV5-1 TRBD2 TGCGCCAGCAGCCAAAACGGTGGGCGGGAGAATGGAGAGCAGTACTTC CASSQNGGRENGEQYF
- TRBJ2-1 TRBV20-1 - TGCAGTGCTCCTACCGGGGTCGGTTACAATGAGCAGTTCTTC CSAPTGVGYNEQFF
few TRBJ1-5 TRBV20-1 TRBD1 TGCAGTGTCGGGACAGGGAAACATCAGCCCCAGCATTTT CSVGTGKHQPQHF
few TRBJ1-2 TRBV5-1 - TGCGCCAGCAGCTCCACAGGGTTTGATGGCTACACCTTC CASSSTGFDGYTF
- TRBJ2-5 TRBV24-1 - TGTGCCACCAGTGATTCGGGGGGCGGAACGGCGGAGACCCAGTACTTC CATSDSGGGTAETQYF
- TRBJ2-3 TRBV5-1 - TGCGCCAGCAGCTTCCTCCCCACAGCCACAGATACGCAGTATTTT CASSFLPTATDTQYF
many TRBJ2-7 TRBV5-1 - TGCGCCAGCAGCTTAACGGACTCCTACGAGCAGTACTTC CASSLTDSYEQYF
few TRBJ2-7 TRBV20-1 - TGCAGTGCCGCCTTATACGAGCAGTACTTC CSAALYEQYF
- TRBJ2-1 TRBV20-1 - TGCAGTGCTAGAGGGGGTAGTGAGCAGTTCTTC CSARGGSEQFF